Each of the 18 T cell receptor beta chains below was sequenced from the same sample in a study of beta chain features in type 1 diabetes. TCRB transcripts that were expressed got sequenced, as all of the isolated RNA had been reverse transcribed. The data were produced by immunoSEQ multiplex PCR, yet TCRdb's version contains in-frame clones alone and is incomplete. Altogether about 180,000 clones are present, roughly an eighth being singletons, with the ten largest covering approximately 0.62%. Input material: central memory CD4+ T cells from blood. Receptors were obtained from a woman between 18 and 29 years old in good health.

This clone has a handful of counts. The CDR3 DNA reads TGTGCCAGCAGCCCTAGGACAGGGCGCAACCAAGAGACCCAGTACTTC. It is translated as CASSPRTGRNQETQYF. J is TRBJ2-5 and V is TRBV9, with TRBD1 matching 8 bases. CDR3 length: 16 residues. Trimming at V came to 4 bases and at J to 0 bases, leaving 8 bases not matched to a gene. Germline V gene data show CDR1 as SGDLS and CDR2 as YYNGEE.

This sequence joins TRBV20-1 and TRBJ1-2; D perhaps matches TRBD1 (6 bases). Trimming pared 6 bases from V and 8 bases from J, leaving 13 bases between. The germline CDR1 and CDR2 sequences are DFQATT and SNEGSKA (reference sequence). The CDR3 length is 11 residues. The CDR3, as DNA: TGCAGTGCCGAGGCAGGGGTGGGCTACACCTTC. It is translated as CSAEAGVGYTF.

The J gene is TRBJ2-7, the V gene TRBV5-1; TRBD2 matches at 7 bases. CDR1 and CDR2 from the germline V gene are SGHRS and YFSETQ. This CDR3 is 16 amino acids long. Trimming removed 0 bases from V and 0 bases from J; junction bases left unmatched: 6. CDR3 protein: CASSLEAGASSYEQYF. CDR3 DNA sequence: TGCGCCAGCAGCTTGGAGGCGGGAGCGAGCTCCTACGAGCAGTACTTC. Filled out from reference TRBV5-1 and TRBJ2-7, the complete variable domain reads KAGVTQTPRYLIKTRGQQVTLSCSPISGHRSVSWYQQTPGQGLQFLFEYFSETQRNKGNFPGRFSGRQFSNSRSEMNVSTLELGDSALYLCASSLEAGASSYEQYFGPGTRLTVT.

This chain uses TRBV5-4 with TRBJ2-7; 10 bases are shared with TRBD1. Germline trimming cut 3 bases from V and 6 bases from J; bases unmatched to any gene: 0. Germline V gene data show CDR1 as SGHNT and CDR2 as YYREEE (reference sequence). The CDR3 is 12 residues long. The CDR3 DNA reads TGTGCCAGCAGCTGGGACAGGGGCGAGCAGTACTTC. Protein: CASSWDRGEQYF.

The sample holds a few counts of this clone. DNA for the CDR3: TGCGCCAGCAGTCAGCGGGAGACCCAGTACTTC. Translation gives CASSQRETQYF. The chain couples TRBV23-1 to TRBJ2-5; D unresolved. TRBV23-1 is designated an ORF whose function remains uncertain. Between the trimmed V and J ends, which lost 3 bases and 5 bases, there was a span of 4 bases. The CDR3 consists of 11 residues.

In this sample, this clone turned up a few times. The gene calls are TRBV30 and TRBJ1-2; D is possibly TRBD1 (5 bases). Between the trimmed V and J ends, which lost 2 bases and 10 bases, there was a span of 14 bases. The CDR3 covers 12 residues. Germline assignment: CDR1 GTSNPN and CDR2 SVGIG (reference sequence). CDR3: CAWSYMGGYYTF. CDR3 coding DNA: TGTGCCTGGAGTTACATGGGGGGGTACTACACCTTC.

This clone was detected only a few times. One end of the junction does not line up with germline, which may come from a read error. The chain carries TRBV11-2 and TRBJ2-7; TRBD1 matches 8 bases. This CDR3 contains 12 residues. Germline V lookup: CDR1 SGHAT, CDR2 FQNNGV. CDR3 nucleotide sequence: TGTGCCAGCAGTCAAGCGGACAGGGAGATAAACTTC. It yields the protein CASSQADREINF. The variable domain in full, completed from reference TRBV11-2 and TRBJ2-7, reads EAGVAQSPRYKIIEKRQSVAFWCNPISGHATLYWYQQILGQGPKLLIQFQNNGVVDDSQLPKDRFSAERLKGVDSTLKIQPAKLEDSAVYLCASSQADREINFGPGTRLTVT.

Only a few counts were recorded for this clone. The chain is built from TRBV28 and TRBJ2-3; D is ambiguous. The CDR3 runs to 13 residues. V was pared by 2 bases and J by 5 bases, with 8 bases between. CDR1 is MDHEN, CDR2 SYDVKM, per germline. The CDR3: CASSLASRDTQYF. CDR3 bases: TGTGCCAGCAGTTTAGCGTCCCGAGATACGCAGTATTTT.

This clone has a handful of counts. This chain connects TRBV5-1 to TRBJ2-7; tentatively, D is TRBD1 (6 bases). In germline, CDR1 is SGHRS, CDR2 YFSETQ. The CDR3 consists of 13 residues. V lost 4 bases to trimming and J lost 0 bases, with 8 bases between them. CDR3 loop: CASSRDNSYEQYF. The DNA of the CDR3 is TGCGCCAGCAGCCGGGACAACTCCTACGAGCAGTACTTC. The variable domain in full, with the rest retrieved from reference TRBV5-1 and TRBJ2-7, is KAGVTQTPRYLIKTRGQQVTLSCSPISGHRSVSWYQQTPGQGLQFLFEYFSETQRNKGNFPGRFSGRQFSNSRSEMNVSTLELGDSALYLCASSRDNSYEQYFGPGTRLTVT.

This clone was seen more than once but under ten times. The chain has TRBV6-1 and TRBJ1-5; D is ambiguous. The CDR3 has 13 residues. V was pared by 6 bases and J by 2 bases, with 8 bases between. Germline V gives CDR1 MNHNS, CDR2 SASEGT. CDR3 in amino acids: CASRVTGNQPQHF. The CDR3 nucleotides read TGTGCCAGCAGGGTAACTGGCAATCAGCCCCAGCATTTT.

This clone was seen a few times. The V call is TRBV7-9, the J call TRBJ1-2; 7 bases agree with TRBD1. This CDR3 is built from 17 residues. Looked up from germline, CDR1 is SEHNR and CDR2 is FQNEAQ (reference sequence). The V segment lost 5 bases and the J segment 2 bases; nucleotides outside the gene matches: 14. The CDR3 bases are TGTGCCAGCAGCCCCCACTTCCCCGGACAGGCAAACTATGGCTACACCTTC. This codes for CASSPHFPGQANYGYTF.

The chain combines TRBV29-1 with TRBJ1-2, with 8 bases aligning to TRBD1. Germline CDR1 SQVTM, CDR2 ANQGSEA. J lost 0 bases, V lost 3 bases, and 6 bases had no gene match. The CDR3 spans 15 residues. CDR3 residues: CSVDDRGVANYGYTF. As DNA, the CDR3 is TGCAGCGTTGATGACAGGGGAGTAGCTAACTATGGCTACACCTTC.

This clone was observed a handful of times. The CDR3: CASSQGSTLRETQYF. CDR3 in DNA: TGTGCCAGCAGCCAAGGTTCGACTCTCCGAGAGACCCAGTACTTC. The rearrangement links TRBV4-2 to TRBJ2-5, with unresolved D. The CDR3 has 15 amino acids. V was pared by 1 base and J by 4 bases, with 13 bases between. Per the germline V gene, CDR1 is LGHNA and CDR2 is YNFKEQ.

The chain employs TRBV5-1 and TRBJ2-5; 12 bases are a match to TRBD2. Germline CDR1 and CDR2: SGHRS and YFSETQ. V lost 4 bases, J lost 5 bases, and 9 bases stayed unmatched. This CDR3 is built from 16 residues. DNA for the CDR3: TGCGCCAGCAGCCGACGACTAGCGGGAGAGGTGGAGACCCAGTACTTC. Its translation is CASSRRLAGEVETQYF.

The chain links TRBV27 to TRBJ1-2, with D possibly matching TRBD1 (6 bases). The germline V gene encodes CDR1 MNHEY and CDR2 SMNVEV (reference sequence). CDR3 length equals 16 residues. Trimming cost V 4 bases and J 4 bases, with 19 bases left between them. In nucleotides, the CDR3 is TGTGCCAGCAGTTCTTTATCGGCAGGGGATAGCTATGGCTACACCTTC. Translation: CASSSLSAGDSYGYTF.

This clone has just a few counts. This chain joins TRBV18 and TRBJ1-1; possible D gene TRBD1, 5 bases. Trimming stripped 3 bases from V and 5 bases from J, with 13 bases between. CDR1 is KGHSH and CDR2 is LQKENI in the germline V gene. The CDR3 is 14 amino acids. CDR3 sequence: CASSPLGRLTEAFF. CDR3 DNA: TGTGCCAGCTCACCCTTGGGGCGCCTTACTGAAGCTTTCTTT.

In this sample, this clone turned up a few times. The rearrangement joins TRBV29-1 to TRBJ2-7; 8 bases line up with TRBD1. V trimming: 5 bases; J trimming: 0 bases; junction bases outside the gene matches: 6. This CDR3 has 14 residues. Looked up from germline, CDR1 is SQVTM and CDR2 is ANQGSEA. The CDR3 sequence is CSVPRTGSSYEQYF. CDR3 sequence (DNA): TGCAGCGTTCCACGGACAGGGAGCTCCTACGAGCAGTACTTC.

This clone has more than one count but fewer than ten. This chain connects TRBV6-5 to TRBJ2-7; 11 bases line up with TRBD2. V gave up 6 bases and J gave up 5 bases; unmatched junction bases: 6. The CDR3 runs 14 residues. Germline V gives CDR1 MNHEY, CDR2 SVGAGI. The CDR3 spells CASSSGTSGDEQYF. CDR3 nucleotide sequence: TGTGCCAGCAGCTCCGGGACTAGCGGTGACGAGCAGTACTTC.